The 5 T cell receptor beta chains listed next were all sequenced from one sample in a study of cytomegalovirus exposure and HLA in healthy donors (dated by TCRdb to about 2017). The library was produced with the immunoSEQ multiplex PCR assay. For the multiplex PCR, a mixture combining 60 forward primers for TCR Vbeta segments and 13 reverse primers for TCR Jbeta segments was used. Imported from immuneACCESS, the table was reduced by TCRdb to in-frame sequences with V and J called. These copies leave out some clones; in studies compared against another copy, an unresolved V gene accounts for under half, and the cause of the remainder is not known. The sample table lists 100,000 or so clones, roughly three fifths of them with a count of one. Around 6.5% of the sample lies in the top ten. Input material: PBMCs. These receptor sequences come from a woman aged 25 to 45 in good health and CMV-seronegative.

The chain uses TRBV30 and TRBJ2-3, with TRBD1 as a possible D gene (6 bases). CDR1 is GTSNPN and CDR2 is SVGIG in the germline V gene (reference sequence). The germline V and J ends were trimmed by 0 bases and 1 base, with 14 bases remaining between them. The CDR3 runs to 16 residues. CDR3 sequence reads: CAWSVGVAGGTDTQYF. DNA of the CDR3: TGTGCCTGGAGTGTCGGAGTAGCAGGGGGCACAGATACGCAGTATTTT. Variable domain in full (rest from reference TRBV30 and TRBJ2-3): SQTIHQWPATLVQPVGSPLSLECTVEGTSNPNLYWYRQAAGRGLQLLFYSVGIGQISSEVPQNLSASRPQDRQFILSSKKLLLSDSGFYLCAWSVGVAGGTDTQYFGPGTRLTVL.

The chain uses TRBV7-9 and TRBJ2-1, with 13 positions matching TRBD2. In germline, CDR1 is SEHNR, CDR2 FQNEAQ (reference sequence). CDR3 size: 15 residues. V was pared by 5 bases and J by 9 bases, with 7 bases of the junction left unmatched. CDR3 protein: CASSPLAGGPVEQFF. The CDR3 DNA reads as TGTGCCAGCAGCCCACTAGCGGGGGGGCCGGTTGAGCAGTTCTTC.

This clone was detected only a few times. V is TRBV6-5 and J is TRBJ1-2; no definite D call. CDR1 is MNHEY, CDR2 SVGAGI, per germline. The CDR3 contains 13 residues. V dropped 4 bases and J dropped 2 bases, with 8 bases sitting between them. DNA for the CDR3: TGTGCCAGCAGTTTGCGGGGAAACTATGGCTACACCTTC. Its protein is CASSLRGNYGYTF.

The chain couples TRBV5-1 to TRBJ2-5; D gene uncertain. TRBJ2-7 explains the end of the DNA better; the J call may be wrong. The CDR3 is 12 amino acids. Germline CDR1 SGHRS, CDR2 YFSETQ. CDR3 sequence (DNA): TGCGCCAGCAGCCCCGTCGGGTACGAGCAGTACTTC. It specifies CASSPVGYEQYF.

The V call is TRBV29-1, the J call TRBJ1-1; weak D call: TRBD1 (6 bases). This CDR3 is built from 13 residues. V was cut by 2 bases and J by 9 bases, with 16 bases left in between. Per the germline V gene, CDR1 is SQVTM and CDR2 is ANQGSEA. CDR3 in DNA: TGCAGCGTTGAACTGGGCAGGGGCGCGAAAGCTTTCTTT. Translation gives CSVELGRGAKAFF.